One sample yielded the 28 T cell receptor beta chains listed below, sequenced in a study of blood T cell repertoires in COVID-19. Profiling relied on immunoSEQ multiplex PCR, and the TCRdb table lists in-frame clones only, not all of them. The table includes about 230,000 clones, roughly nine tenths detected once. The specimen was PBMCs or T cells enriched from blood (not recorded which). These receptors were collected from a woman aged 50 to 65 in a cohort exposed to, infected with or recovered from COVID-19 (not recorded which).

There are a few counts of this clone. The chain combines TRBV28 with TRBJ1-4, with a weak D call TRBD1 (6 bases). V shed 4 bases and J shed 0 bases, with 12 bases lying between them. Germline-derived CDR1 and CDR2 are MDHEN and SYDVKM. The CDR3 spans 16 residues. CDR3 residues: CASSWTDLATNEKLFF. CDR3 DNA: TGTGCCAGCAGTTGGACAGACCTTGCAACTAATGAAAAACTGTTTTTT.

The chain carries TRBV5-6 and TRBJ2-2, with D hard to call. This CDR3 has 16 residues. Trimming took 1 base from V and 6 from J, leaving 16 bases between them. CDR1 is SGHDT and CDR2 is YYEEEE in the germline V gene. The CDR3 sequence: CASSLPASGSSGELFF. CDR3 sequence (DNA): TGTGCCAGCAGCTTGCCCGCTAGTGGTTCGTCCGGGGAGCTGTTTTTT.

In DNA form, the CDR3 reads TGTGCCAGCGGGCCCGACAGGGGTTGCCCCACAACTAATGAAAAACTGTTTTTT. It translates to CASGPDRGCPTTNEKLFF. The chain joins TRBV21-1 to TRBJ1-4; no check of the table's D call, TRBD1, against the DNA was made. TRBV21-1 is tagged as a pseudogene. The CDR3 is 18 amino acids.

The V call is TRBV7-2, the J call TRBJ2-1; 8 bases are shared with TRBD1. This CDR3 region has 15 residues. The V gene's germline CDR1 is SGHTA and CDR2 FQGNSA. J was trimmed by 3 bases and V by 4 bases; bases with no gene match: 5. In DNA form, the CDR3 reads TGTGCCAGCAGCTACCCGGGACAGGTCTACAATGAGCAGTTCTTC. It translates to CASSYPGQVYNEQFF.

V and J are TRBV7-3 and TRBJ2-1, with D possibly being TRBD1 (5 bases). The V end was cut by 5 bases, the J end by 0 bases, with 11 bases between. The germline V gene has CDR1 SGHTA and CDR2 FQGTGA. This CDR3 region has 15 residues. In DNA, the CDR3 is TGTGCCAGCAGCCCGGACACCTTCTCCTACAATGAGCAGTTCTTC. Its translation: CASSPDTFSYNEQFF.

The CDR3, as DNA: TGTGCCAGCAGTGACTCTTGGTATGATGAGGGTCGGACTGAAGCTTTCTTT. It is translated as CASSDSWYDEGRTEAFF. The V and J genes are TRBV6-4 and TRBJ1-1, with unresolved D. V lost 0 bases to trimming and J lost 5 bases, with 19 bases between them. This CDR3 comprises 17 residues. CDR1 is MRHNA, CDR2 SNTAGT, per germline.

This clone has only a few counts. The chain has TRBV9 and TRBJ1-6, with no clear D. Deletions cut 4 bases from V and 5 bases from J, with 7 bases between. Germline V gives CDR1 SGDLS, CDR2 YYNGEE. The CDR3 spans 13 residues. CDR3: CASSIEHNSPLHF. The CDR3 bases are TGTGCCAGCAGCATAGAGCATAATTCACCCCTCCACTTT.

The chain joins TRBV3-1 (or the pseudogene TRBV3-2) to TRBJ1-5; weak D call: TRBD1 (5 bases). Per the germline V gene, CDR1 is LGHDT and CDR2 is YNNKEL (reference sequence). The germline V and J ends were trimmed by 5 bases and 11 bases, with 13 bases remaining between them. The CDR3 is 12 residues long. This CDR3 is CASSGPRGAQHF. CDR3 in DNA: TGTGCCAGCAGCGGCCCTAGGGGTGCCCAGCATTTT.

The chain recombines TRBV21-1 with TRBJ1-1; the DNA was not used to check the table's D call, TRBD1. TRBV21-1 counts as a pseudogene. This CDR3 is 15 amino acids long. In DNA, the CDR3 is TGTGCCAGCAGCAAAGGGTCTCAGGAGAACACTGAAGCTTTCTTT. It is translated as CASSKGSQENTEAFF.

V is TRBV4-2 and J is TRBJ1-2; D is unclear. Trimming stripped 0 bases from V and 0 bases from J, with 11 bases between. Germline CDR1 and CDR2: LGHNA and YNFKEQ. This CDR3 has 16 residues. CDR3 nucleotide sequence: TGTGCCAGCAGCCAAGATGCTAGAACCTCTAACTATGGCTACACCTTC. Amino acid sequence: CASSQDARTSNYGYTF.

This chain connects TRBV7-2 to TRBJ1-1; perhaps TRBD1 as D (6 bases). This CDR3 region has 14 residues. The V end was cut by 5 bases, the J end by 7 bases, with 17 bases between. Germline V CDR1 and CDR2: SGHTA, FQGNSA. The chain's CDR3 is CASSHSGGPDEAFF. The CDR3 DNA follows: TGTGCCAGCAGCCATTCGGGGGGCCCGGATGAAGCTTTCTTT.

The chain recombines TRBV2 with TRBJ2-3; 7 bases agree with TRBD1. The length of the CDR3 is 16 residues. Germline trimming cut 7 bases from V and 2 bases from J; bases unmatched to any gene: 12. Germline V gene data show CDR1 as SNHLY and CDR2 as FYNNEI. The CDR3 reads CASTQRRDSYTDTQYF. Written as DNA, the CDR3 is TGTGCCAGCACCCAACGCCGGGACAGCTACACAGATACGCAGTATTTT.

The gene calls are TRBV29-1 and TRBJ2-1, with 10 bases lining up with TRBD2. This CDR3 contains 14 residues. The J segment lost 7 bases and the V segment lost 3 bases, leaving 6 bases of the junction unmatched. Germline lookup yields CDR1 SQVTM and CDR2 ANQGSEA. The CDR3 is CSVDDSGGSNEQFF. The CDR3 DNA sequence: TGCAGCGTTGATGATAGCGGGGGGTCGAATGAGCAGTTCTTC.

CDR3 sequence: CASSTETDTQYF. In nucleotides, the CDR3 is TGTGCCAGCTCGACAGAAACAGATACGCAGTATTTT. The chain joins TRBV12-3 or TRBV12-4 to TRBJ2-3; possibly TRBD1 for D (5 bases). Deletions cut 8 bases from V and 3 bases from J, with 9 bases between. CDR3 length: 12 amino acids.

The chain links TRBV15 to TRBJ2-7; D possibly corresponds to TRBD1 (5 bases). The CDR3 is made up of 15 amino acids. Between the trimmed V and J ends, which lost 0 bases and 3 bases, there was a span of 12 bases. Germline V gene lookup returns CDR1 LNHNV and CDR2 YYDKDF (reference sequence). The CDR3, as DNA: TGTGCCACCAGCAGAGATTTTCAGGGCGGCTACGAGCAGTACTTC. Its translation is CATSRDFQGGYEQYF.

The gene calls are TRBV9 and TRBJ2-3; D remains ambiguous. There are 11 residues in the CDR3. V lost 7 bases to trimming and J lost 5 bases, with 8 bases between them. Germline V CDR1 and CDR2: SGDLS, YYNGEE. CDR3 in amino acids: CASSTGDTQYF. CDR3 nucleotides: TGTGCCAGCTCCACGGGAGATACGCAGTATTTT.

The CDR3: CASSQHGSDSPLHF. The CDR3 region has the DNA TGTGCCAGCAGCCAACACGGGTCGGATTCACCCCTCCACTTT. The chain employs TRBV6-6 and TRBJ1-6, with D hard to call. Germline assignment: CDR1 MNHNY and CDR2 SVGAGI (reference sequence). The CDR3 has 14 residues. V was cut by 6 bases and J by 8 bases, with 14 bases left in between.

This chain uses TRBV6-2 or TRBV6-3 with TRBJ2-2; weak D call: TRBD1 (6 bases). V was pared by 6 bases and J by 1 base, with 15 bases between. This CDR3 comprises 16 residues. Germline assignment: CDR1 MNHEY and CDR2 SVGEGT. The DNA of the CDR3 is TGTGCCAGCAGCACCGTAGACAGGAGGAACACCGGGGAGCTGTTTTTT. It is translated as CASSTVDRRNTGELFF.

The chain links TRBV19 to TRBJ1-2; D unresolved. Germline CDR1 reads LNHDA; CDR2 reads SQIVND (reference sequence). CDR3 length: 13 residues. Trimming removed 6 bases from V and 4 bases from J, with 12 bases in between. CDR3 nucleotide sequence: TGTGCCAGTAGCGTGAGACAACCCTATGGCTACACCTTC. Protein sequence: CASSVRQPYGYTF.

The chain is built from TRBV7-2 and TRBJ2-2; TRBD1 aligns across 7 bases. Germline CDR1 is SGHTA and CDR2 is FQGNSA. V trimming: 4 bases; J trimming: 4 bases; junction bases outside the gene matches: 6. This CDR3 has 15 amino acids. The CDR3 spells CASSSGQASTGELFF. The DNA of the CDR3 is TGTGCCAGCAGCTCCGGACAGGCCTCCACCGGGGAGCTGTTTTTT.

V and J are TRBV4-3 and TRBJ2-7, with D tentatively TRBD2 (5 bases). The CDR3 totals 14 residues. CDR1 and CDR2 from the germline V gene are LGHNA and YSLEER. The V end was cut by 0 bases, the J end by 7 bases, with 13 bases between. CDR3 in amino acids: CASSQDLLVGEQYF. The CDR3 DNA follows: TGCGCCAGCAGCCAAGATCTACTAGTCGGTGAGCAGTACTTC.

This chain links TRBV5-1 with TRBJ1-1, with D unresolved. The V end was cut by 3 bases, the J end by 3 bases, with 9 bases between. This CDR3 contains 13 residues. The germline V gene has CDR1 SGHRS and CDR2 YFSETQ. CDR3 DNA: TGCGCCAGCAGCTCGACGAGCGACACTGAAGCTTTCTTT. Translating gives CASSSTSDTEAFF.

This chain uses TRBV7-9 with TRBJ2-2; D ambiguous. Germline V gene data show CDR1 as SEHNR and CDR2 as FQNEAQ (reference sequence). Trimming pared 5 bases from V and 2 bases from J, leaving 3 bases between. The CDR3 sequence is 12 residues long. CDR3 DNA: TGTGCCAGCAGCCCAAACACCGGGGAGCTGTTTTTT. Translating it yields CASSPNTGELFF.

This sequence joins TRBV6-1 and TRBJ1-4; D is ambiguous. V was shortened by 2 bases and J by 8 bases, with 6 bases between the two germline ends. Looked up from germline, CDR1 is MNHNS and CDR2 is SASEGT. The CDR3 consists of 12 residues. The CDR3 DNA reads as TGTGCCAGCAGTGAAACGAGGGAAAAACTGTTTTTT. Its translation is CASSETREKLFF.

The chain links TRBV2 to TRBJ2-1; 11 nucleotides line up with TRBD2. This CDR3 region has 15 residues. The V gene's germline CDR1 is SNHLY and CDR2 FYNNEI. V shed 7 bases, J shed 10 bases, and the junction held 12 bases outside the gene matches. CDR3 DNA: TGTGCCAGCAACCGATTAGCGGGGGGGCCGTGGGAGCAGTTCTTC. Translation gives CASNRLAGGPWEQFF.

The chain couples TRBV2 to TRBJ1-2; a possible D gene is TRBD1 (6 bases). Germline CDR1 and CDR2: SNHLY and FYNNEI. CDR3 size: 12 residues. Trimming pared 11 bases from V and 4 bases from J, leaving 14 bases between. CDR3 DNA sequence: TGTGCCGTCAGGGACACGGGCTATGGCTACACCTTC. Amino acid sequence: CAVRDTGYGYTF.

This chain links TRBV27 with TRBJ1-4, with D tentatively TRBD1 (5 bases). The germline CDR1 and CDR2 sequences are MNHEY and SMNVEV (reference sequence). V was trimmed by 10 bases and J by 3 bases, leaving 15 bases between them. CDR3 length: 14 residues. CDR3 coding DNA: TGTGCCACCAAGGCGGCGGGACCTAATGAAAAACTGTTTTTT. Translation gives CATKAAGPNEKLFF.

This clone occurred once. The chain carries TRBV28 and TRBJ1-4; perhaps TRBD1 as D (6 bases). Germline CDR1 reads MDHEN; CDR2 reads SYDVKM. The CDR3 covers 15 residues. Deletions cut 5 bases from V and 0 bases from J, with 10 bases between. The CDR3: CASSPTGPTNEKLFF. In DNA form, the CDR3 reads TGTGCCAGCAGTCCTACAGGGCCAACTAATGAAAAACTGTTTTTT.